The 17 T cell receptor beta chains below all came from one sample that was sequenced in a study of blood T cell repertoires in COVID-19. TCRdb keeps only in-frame clones here, not all; method: immunoSEQ multiplex PCR. The repertoire includes roughly 260,000 clones, about four fifths of them detected once, and 3.6% sits in the top ten. The sequencing input was PBMCs or T cells enriched from blood (not recorded which). The receptors were gathered from a woman aged 40 to 55 who had been exposed to COVID-19.

This clone has a single count. The chain has TRBV10-1 and TRBJ1-1; the D gene is possibly TRBD1 (6 bases). Germline values: CDR1 WNHNN, CDR2 SYGVQD (reference sequence). Deletions cut 10 bases from V and 7 bases from J, with 28 bases between. This CDR3 region has 16 residues. CDR3 sequence (DNA): TGCGCCAACCACAGTGTCCCAGGGGAGACCAATCTTGAAGCTTTCTTT. Amino acid sequence: CANHSVPGETNLEAFF.

V is TRBV5-6 and J is TRBJ1-5; tentative D call: TRBD1 (6 bases). The germline V gene encodes CDR1 SGHDT and CDR2 YYEEEE. The CDR3 runs 15 residues. V lost 4 bases to trimming and J lost 6 bases, with 17 bases between them. The CDR3 is CASSADRVRSQPQHF. The CDR3 DNA reads as TGTGCCAGCAGCGCGGACAGAGTACGGAGTCAGCCCCAGCATTTT.

The chain has TRBV7-9 and TRBJ2-5; 7 positions agree with TRBD2. V lost 4 bases, J lost 4 bases, and 0 bases stayed unmatched. Germline V gives CDR1 SEHNR, CDR2 FQNEAQ (reference sequence). The CDR3 is made up of 12 amino acids. CDR3 in amino acids: CASSSGGETQYF. CDR3 nucleotides: TGTGCCAGCAGCTCGGGGGGAGAGACCCAGTACTTC. Looking up the rest from reference TRBV7-9 and TRBJ2-5 gives the full variable domain: DTGVSQNPRHKITKRGQNVTFRCDPISEHNRLYWYRQTLGQGPEFLTYFQNEAQLEKSRLLSDRFSAERPKGSFSTLEIQRTEQGDSAMYLCASSSGGETQYFGPGTRLLVL.

The chain uses TRBV27 and TRBJ2-1; D is ambiguous. CDR3 length: 12 residues. Trimming cost V 8 bases and J 0 bases, with 5 bases left between them. Germline V lookup: CDR1 MNHEY, CDR2 SMNVEV (reference sequence). CDR3 DNA: TGTGCCAGCGGCCCCTCCTACAATGAGCAGTTCTTC. Amino acids: CASGPSYNEQFF.

The chain couples TRBV5-1 to TRBJ2-1, with TRBD1 matching over 8 bases. Per germline, CDR1 SGHRS and CDR2 YFSETQ. The CDR3 contains 15 residues. V gave up 2 bases and J gave up 3 bases; unmatched junction bases: 4. CDR3 nucleotide sequence: TGCGCCAGCAGCTTCCCCGGGACAGGCTACAATGAGCAGTTCTTC. Translated: CASSFPGTGYNEQFF.

J is TRBJ1-1 and V is TRBV4-1; tentatively, D is TRBD1 (5 bases). V shed 1 base and J shed 6 bases, with 15 bases lying between them. This CDR3 spans 15 amino acids. CDR1 is MGHRA, CDR2 YSYEKL, per germline. The CDR3 region is CASSQVPGRGAEAFF. The DNA for the CDR3 is TGCGCCAGCAGCCAAGTGCCCGGGCGGGGGGCTGAAGCTTTCTTT.

The V gene is TRBV18, the J gene TRBJ1-1; D remains ambiguous. V lost 3 bases to trimming and J lost 3 bases, with 5 bases between them. Germline CDR1 reads KGHSH; CDR2 reads LQKENI. The CDR3 is 12 residues long. CDR3 coding DNA: TGTGCCAGCTCACCGGAGGACACTGAAGCTTTCTTT. Its protein product is CASSPEDTEAFF.

The chain couples TRBV7-8 to TRBJ1-1; the match to TRBD1 covers 7 bases. This CDR3 comprises 15 residues. The V and J ends lost 2 bases and 10 bases, in that order; junction bases with no gene match: 13. Looked up from germline, CDR1 is SGHVS and CDR2 is FQNEAQ. Here the CDR3 DNA reads TGTGCCAGCAGCTTAACCTGGACAGGCCCGCTCCGAGCTTTCTTT. Translated, it gives CASSLTWTGPLRAFF.

In its sample, this clone was seen once. CDR3 loop: CASMYRVAETRRPAGELFF. Written as DNA, the CDR3 is TGTGCCAGTATGTACCGAGTAGCCGAGACCCGTCGGCCCGCCGGGGAGCTGTTTTTT. The chain is built from TRBV19 and TRBJ2-2; D is unclear. Germline V gene sequence: CDR1 LNHDA, CDR2 SQIVND (reference sequence). Trimming stripped 7 bases from V and 6 bases from J, with 30 bases between. The CDR3 runs to 19 residues.

This chain joins TRBV29-1 and TRBJ1-2, with 10 bases matching TRBD1. Germline CDR1 SQVTM, CDR2 ANQGSEA. The CDR3 covers 15 residues. J gave up 0 bases and V 4 bases, and 5 bases lay outside the gene matches. This CDR3 is CSVGGQGYTNYGYTF. DNA of the CDR3: TGCAGCGTTGGGGGACAGGGGTATACTAACTATGGCTACACCTTC.

This clone has just one count. V is TRBV2 and J is TRBJ2-6; 9 positions agree with TRBD1. CDR1 is SNHLY and CDR2 is FYNNEI in the germline V gene. V was pared by 4 bases and J by 0 bases, with 4 bases of the junction left unmatched. The CDR3 consists of 17 residues. CDR3 protein: CASSAGTGHSGANVLTF. The CDR3 DNA follows: TGTGCCAGCAGTGCCGGGACAGGGCACTCTGGGGCCAACGTCCTGACTTTC. The entire variable domain, with the rest obtained from reference TRBV2 and TRBJ2-6, is as follows: EPEVTQTPSHQVTQMGQEVILRCVPISNHLYFYWYRQILGQKVEFLVSFYNNEISEKSEIFDDQFSVERPDGSNFTLKIRSTKLEDSAMYFCASSAGTGHSGANVLTFGAGSRLTVL.

V gene TRBV28 combines with J gene TRBJ2-7; maybe TRBD2 (6 bases). This CDR3 is built from 14 residues. Per the germline V gene, CDR1 is MDHEN and CDR2 is SYDVKM. The ends were cut back, 6 bases at V and 2 bases at J, with 14 bases in the middle. The CDR3 reads CASRRREDTYEQYF. The CDR3 DNA follows: TGTGCCAGCAGGCGGAGGGAGGACACCTACGAGCAGTACTTC.

CDR3 nucleotides: TGTGCCAGCGCAGAGGGTCTCGGGAGTAGAACAGATGGTGAGCAGCCCCAGCATTTT. Its protein product is CASAEGLGSRTDGEQPQHF. V is TRBV28 and J is TRBJ1-5; D call uncertain. Trimming took 8 bases from V and 7 from J, leaving 33 bases between them. Germline CDR1 MDHEN, CDR2 SYDVKM. There are 19 residues in the CDR3.

The chain recombines TRBV5-1 with TRBJ2-3, with D perhaps TRBD1 (6 bases). V lost 4 bases, J lost 3 bases, and 21 bases lay in between. CDR1 is SGHRS and CDR2 is YFSETQ in the germline V gene. The CDR3 has 17 amino acids. CDR3: CASSQFSAGDGTDTQYF. The CDR3 coding sequence is TGCGCCAGCAGCCAGTTCTCGGCAGGGGATGGGACAGATACGCAGTATTTT.

A word on this clone: Other DNA sequences within the sample encode an identical CDR3. The genes are TRBV19 and TRBJ1-5, with 8 bases matching TRBD1. The V gene end was trimmed by 5 bases and the J gene end by 2 bases; junction bases not matched to a gene: 2. This CDR3 has 14 amino acids. The germline V gene has CDR1 LNHDA and CDR2 SQIVND (reference sequence). Here the CDR3 DNA reads TGTGCCAGTAGTGCGACAGGGGGCAATCAGCCCCAGCATTTT. It yields the protein CASSATGGNQPQHF.

For this clone: Other nucleotide sequences in the sample specify the same CDR3. The chain joins TRBV11-2 to TRBJ2-7, with D possibly being TRBD2 (6 bases). This CDR3 is built from 14 residues. Germline V gives CDR1 SGHAT, CDR2 FQNNGV. V dropped 3 bases and J dropped 0 bases, with 9 bases sitting between them. The CDR3 loop is CASSFGGFSYEQYF. The CDR3 DNA sequence: TGTGCCAGCAGCTTTGGGGGGTTCTCCTACGAGCAGTACTTC. The whole variable domain, filled in from reference TRBV11-2 and TRBJ2-7, reads EAGVAQSPRYKIIEKRQSVAFWCNPISGHATLYWYQQILGQGPKLLIQFQNNGVVDDSQLPKDRFSAERLKGVDSTLKIQPAKLEDSAVYLCASSFGGFSYEQYFGPGTRLTVT.

This chain joins TRBV19 and TRBJ1-1, with 8 bases identical to TRBD1. CDR3 size: 15 residues. Germline loops: CDR1 LNHDA, CDR2 SQIVND (reference sequence). Trimming removed 2 bases from V and 0 bases from J; junction bases left unmatched: 2. The chain's CDR3 is CASSITGGMNTEAFF. CDR3 DNA: TGTGCCAGTAGTATAACAGGGGGAATGAACACTGAAGCTTTCTTT.